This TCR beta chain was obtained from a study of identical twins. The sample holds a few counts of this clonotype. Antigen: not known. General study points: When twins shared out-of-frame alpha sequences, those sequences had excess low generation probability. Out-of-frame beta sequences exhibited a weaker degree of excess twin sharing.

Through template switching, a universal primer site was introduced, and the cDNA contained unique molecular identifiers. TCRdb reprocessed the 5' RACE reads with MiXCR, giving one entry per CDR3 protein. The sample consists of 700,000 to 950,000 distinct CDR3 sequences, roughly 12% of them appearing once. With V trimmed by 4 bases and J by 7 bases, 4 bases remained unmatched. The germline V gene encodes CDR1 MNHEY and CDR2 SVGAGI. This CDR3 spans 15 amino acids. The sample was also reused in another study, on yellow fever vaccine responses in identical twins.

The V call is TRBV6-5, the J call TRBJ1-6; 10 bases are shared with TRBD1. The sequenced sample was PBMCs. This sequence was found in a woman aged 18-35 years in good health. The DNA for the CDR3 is TGTGCCAGCAGTTTGCTGGACAGGGGGAATTCACCCCTCCACTTT. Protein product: CASSLLDRGNSPLHF.